Listed here are 8 T cell receptor beta chains from one sample, sequenced in a study of blood T cells in healthy people across ages. A second about 7 to 12 cycle PCR used barcoded and J-beta primers. Each CDR3 protein gets one entry after TCRdb re-called the 5' RACE reads with MiXCR. The sample holds over 950,000 distinct CDR3 sequences, under 40% seen once. Source material: blood. These receptors were obtained from a young man in good health.

This clonotype was observed a single time. The CDR3 is CASGEGTGGLYF. As DNA, the CDR3 is TGTGCCAGCGGCGAAGGGACAGGGGGGTTATATTTT. The V gene is TRBV12-3 or TRBV12-4, the J gene TRBJ1-3, with 11 positions matching TRBD1. The trim removed 8 bases at V and 14 bases at J, leaving 8 bases unmatched. This CDR3 region has 12 residues.

This clonotype has just a few counts. The chain recombines TRBV20-1 with TRBJ2-7; TRBD2 aligns across 11 bases. J lost 3 bases, V lost 3 bases, and 4 bases had no gene match. The CDR3 has 14 residues. Looked up from germline, CDR1 is DFQATT and CDR2 is SNEGSKA (reference sequence). CDR3 region: CSASPTSGDYEQYF. For the CDR3, the DNA is TGCAGTGCTAGCCCGACTAGCGGGGACTACGAGCAGTACTTC.

The rearrangement links TRBV4-2 to TRBJ1-5; D ambiguous. There are 13 residues in the CDR3. Germline CDR1 and CDR2: LGHNA and YNFKEQ. V was trimmed by 0 bases and J by 6 bases, leaving 6 bases between them. CDR3 region: CASSQDLPQPQHF. Here the CDR3 DNA reads TGTGCCAGCAGCCAAGATCTTCCTCAGCCCCAGCATTTT.

The sample holds many counts of this clonotype. CDR3 in DNA: TGTGCCAGCAGCCAAGATCGGGACAGAGCTAACACAGATACGCAGTATTTT. This gives the protein CASSQDRDRANTDTQYF. The chain joins TRBV4-2 to TRBJ2-3, with 7 bases fitting TRBD1. The CDR3 extends over 17 amino acids. The V gene's germline CDR1 is LGHNA and CDR2 YNFKEQ. V was clipped by 0 bases and J by 2 bases; unmatched bases: 8.

This clonotype occurred a few times. In DNA, the CDR3 is TGTGCCAGCAGTTTAGAGGCACGGGGACAGGGACCAAAAAACCACAATGAGCAGTTCTTC. This sequence encodes CASSLEARGQGPKNHNEQFF. V is TRBV6-2 or TRBV6-3 and J is TRBJ2-1; 9 bases fit TRBD1. The CDR3 is 20 residues long. Germline trimming cut 4 bases from V and 5 bases from J; bases unmatched to any gene: 21. CDR1 and CDR2 from the germline V gene are MNHEY and SVGEGT.

V and J are TRBV29-1 and TRBJ1-1; tentative D call: TRBD1 (5 bases). Germline V gene sequence: CDR1 SQVTM, CDR2 ANQGSEA. Trimming removed 6 bases from V and 5 bases from J, with 19 bases in between. The CDR3 totals 14 residues. CDR3 amino acids: CSVHAGPRGTEAFF. CDR3 sequence (DNA): TGCAGCGTCCACGCGGGGCCCAGAGGGACTGAAGCTTTCTTT.

This clonotype has a handful of counts. The chain has TRBV4-2 and TRBJ1-1, with 8 bases aligning to TRBD1. Per the germline V gene, CDR1 is LGHNA and CDR2 is YNFKEQ. The ends lost 4 bases at V and 7 bases at J; junction bases unmatched: 14. The CDR3 spans 16 residues. The CDR3 DNA reads TGTGCCAGCAGCCCCCGTCCGGGCAGGGGGCTTGATGAAGCTTTCTTT. As protein: CASSPRPGRGLDEAFF.

This clonotype was detected only a few times. The chain combines TRBV12-3 or TRBV12-4 with TRBJ2-1, with D hard to call. The CDR3 runs 13 residues. The V gene lost 6 bases and the J gene lost 5 bases, with 11 bases spanning the gap. The CDR3, as DNA: TGTGCCAGCAGACCGCGAGTGGACAATGAGCAGTTCTTC. Protein product: CASRPRVDNEQFF.